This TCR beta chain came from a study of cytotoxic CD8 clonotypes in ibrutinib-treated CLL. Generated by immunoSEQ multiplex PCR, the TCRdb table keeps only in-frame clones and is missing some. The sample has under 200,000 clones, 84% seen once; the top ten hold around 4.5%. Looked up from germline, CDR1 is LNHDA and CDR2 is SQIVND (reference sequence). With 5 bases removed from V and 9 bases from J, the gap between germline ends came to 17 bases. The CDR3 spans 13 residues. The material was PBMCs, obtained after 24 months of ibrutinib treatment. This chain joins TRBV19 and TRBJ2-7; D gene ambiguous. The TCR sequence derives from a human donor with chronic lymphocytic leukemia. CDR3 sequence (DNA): TGTGCCAGTAGTTCGGATAAAGTCTTAAGGCAGTACTTC. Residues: CASSSDKVLRQYF.